This TCR beta chain was sequenced in a study of shared clonotypes between healthy human individuals. Per germline, CDR1 SGHKS and CDR2 YYEKEE (reference sequence). Trimming stripped 0 bases from V and 5 bases from J, with 7 bases between. This CDR3 contains 13 residues. Data came from immunoSEQ multiplex PCR; TCRdb stores just in-frame clones and leaves some out. The sample carries under 1,100,000 clones, more than 75% recorded once. The sequencing sample was made of memory CD4+ T cells from PBMCs. The subset: CD45RA-negative fraction. The gene calls are TRBV5-5 and TRBJ2-3, with D perhaps TRBD2 (6 bases). This clonotype was sampled from a man aged 18 to 29 in good health. Some clones in this sample may be carry-over from other donors' samples. CDR3 protein: CASSLAGRDTQYF. CDR3 bases: TGTGCCAGCAGCTTGGCCGGGAGAGATACGCAGTATTTT.